This T cell receptor (beta chain) was observed in a study of control samples from healthy donors and cancer patients. Assay used: immunoSEQ multiplex PCR; TCRdb lists only in-frame clones, some missing. This sample has nearly 200,000 clones, with about 89% found just once. The sequencing sample was made of blood. The source is a man aged 25-45 years in good health.

The CDR3, as DNA: TGTGCCAGCAGCCCTTTCGGGGGATTTTTCGATGGCTACACCTTC. Protein product: CASSPFGGFFDGYTF. This chain connects TRBV5-4 to TRBJ1-2; a weak D match, TRBD1 (5 bases). Germline V lookup: CDR1 SGHNT, CDR2 YYREEE (reference sequence). V was pared by 4 bases and J by 6 bases, with 19 bases between. The CDR3 covers 15 residues.